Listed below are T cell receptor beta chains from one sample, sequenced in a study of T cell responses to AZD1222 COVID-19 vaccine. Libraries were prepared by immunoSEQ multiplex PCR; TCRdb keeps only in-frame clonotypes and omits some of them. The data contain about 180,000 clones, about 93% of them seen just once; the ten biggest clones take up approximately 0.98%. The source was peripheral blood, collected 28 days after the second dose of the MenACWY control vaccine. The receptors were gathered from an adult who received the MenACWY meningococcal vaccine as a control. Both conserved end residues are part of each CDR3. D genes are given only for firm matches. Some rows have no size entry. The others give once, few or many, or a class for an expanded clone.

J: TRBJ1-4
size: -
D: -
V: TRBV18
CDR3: CASSPGSEKLFF
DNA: TGTGCCAGCTCACCGGGTTCTGAAAAACTGTTTTTT

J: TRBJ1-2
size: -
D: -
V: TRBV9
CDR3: CASSPGGGYGYTF
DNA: TGTGCCAGCAGCCCCGGGGGGGGCTATGGCTACACCTTC

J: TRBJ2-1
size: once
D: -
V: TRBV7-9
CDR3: CASSLGGFPQSNEQFF
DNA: TGTGCCAGCAGCTTGGGGGGTTTCCCACAATCCAATGAGCAGTTCTTC

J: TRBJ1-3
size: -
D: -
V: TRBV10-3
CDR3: CAISPTGTAVSGNTIYF
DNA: TGTGCCATCAGCCCGACAGGAACAGCCGTCTCTGGAAACACCATATATTTT

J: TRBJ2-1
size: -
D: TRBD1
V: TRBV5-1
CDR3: CASNWGTGSSYNEQFF
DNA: TGCGCCAGCAACTGGGGGACAGGGAGCTCCTACAATGAGCAGTTCTTC

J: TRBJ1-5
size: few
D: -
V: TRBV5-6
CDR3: CASSLGQRNQPQHF
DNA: TGTGCCAGCAGCTTGGGGCAGCGCAATCAGCCCCAGCATTTT

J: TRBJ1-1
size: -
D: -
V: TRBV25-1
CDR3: CASSDNRGLNTEAFF
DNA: TGTGCCAGCAGTGATAATAGAGGGCTGAACACTGAAGCTTTCTTT

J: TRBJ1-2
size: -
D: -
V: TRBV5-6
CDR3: CASRNRAGYTF
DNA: TGTGCCAGCAGAAACAGGGCGGGCTACACCTTC

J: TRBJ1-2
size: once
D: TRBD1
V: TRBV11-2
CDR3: CASSLDEGAGGYTF
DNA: TGTGCCAGCAGCTTAGATGAGGGGGCGGGTGGCTACACCTTC

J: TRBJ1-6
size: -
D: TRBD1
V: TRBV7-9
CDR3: CASSTRDRINSPLHF
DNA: TGTGCCAGCAGCACCCGGGACAGAATTAATTCACCCCTCCACTTT

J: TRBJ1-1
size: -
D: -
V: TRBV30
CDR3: CAWARDTEAFF
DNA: TGTGCCTGGGCTCGCGACACTGAAGCTTTCTTT

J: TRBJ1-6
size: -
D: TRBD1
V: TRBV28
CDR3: CASNGQGRSYNSPLHF
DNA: TGTGCCAGCAACGGACAGGGACGTTCCTATAATTCACCCCTCCACTTT

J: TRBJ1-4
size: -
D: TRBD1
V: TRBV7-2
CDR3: CASSPTGEANEKLFF
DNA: TGTGCCAGCAGCCCAACAGGGGAGGCTAATGAAAAACTGTTTTTT

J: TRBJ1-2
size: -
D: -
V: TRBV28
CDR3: CASSFLEGTLGYTF
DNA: TGTGCCAGCAGTTTCCTCGAAGGGACCCTAGGCTACACCTTC

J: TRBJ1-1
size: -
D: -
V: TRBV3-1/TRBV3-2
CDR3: CASGTIGGGTEAFF
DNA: TGTGCCAGCGGCACGATCGGGGGCGGCACTGAAGCTTTCTTT

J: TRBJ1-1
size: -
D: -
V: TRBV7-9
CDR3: CASSHASTVTEAFF
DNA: TGTGCCAGCAGCCACGCCTCCACGGTGACTGAAGCTTTCTTT

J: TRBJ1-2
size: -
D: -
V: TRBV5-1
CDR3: CASSLSAVPFYGYTF
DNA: TGCGCCAGCAGCTTGTCGGCAGTACCATTCTATGGCTACACCTTC

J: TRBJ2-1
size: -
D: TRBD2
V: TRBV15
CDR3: CATSRGGSGGLNEQFF
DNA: TGTGCCACCAGCAGAGGAGGTAGCGGGGGACTCAATGAGCAGTTCTTC

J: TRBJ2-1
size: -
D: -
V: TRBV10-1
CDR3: CASSEEGGRSYNEQFF
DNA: TGCGCCAGCAGTGAGGAAGGCGGCCGCTCCTACAATGAGCAGTTCTTC

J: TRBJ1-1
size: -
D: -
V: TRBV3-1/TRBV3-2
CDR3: CASSQEGILVNTEAFF
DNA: TGTGCCAGCAGCCAAGAGGGGATCCTCGTGAACACTGAAGCTTTCTTT